This is a list of T cell receptor beta chains from one sample in a study of cytomegalovirus exposure and HLA in healthy donors. Sequenced by immunoSEQ multiplex PCR; TCRdb stores in-frame clones only, minus some. The table lists fewer than 130,000 clones, 55% to 75% of them singletons. Sequencing was done on a sample of PBMCs. The receptors here all came from a man aged 25-40 years in good health and CMV-seropositive. Each CDR3 is given with its conserved first and last residue. The order of the fields is CDR3 length, J gene, D gene, clone size, V gene, CDR3 DNA, CDR3 protein. D genes are given only for firm matches. The listing skips clone size in some rows; elsewhere it reads once, few, many or a size class.

CDR3 length: 16
J gene: TRBJ1-1
D gene: -
clone size: few
V gene: TRBV4-1
CDR3 DNA: TGCGCCAGCAGCCCTCAGGGAGGGGCAGTGAACACTGAAGCTTTCTTT
CDR3 protein: CASSPQGGAVNTEAFF

CDR3 length: 14
J gene: TRBJ2-5
D gene: -
clone size: -
V gene: TRBV19
CDR3 DNA: TGTGCCAGTAGTACTAGCGAGGGGTTTGGGACCCAGTACTTC
CDR3 protein: CASSTSEGFGTQYF

CDR3 length: 12
J gene: TRBJ1-1
D gene: -
clone size: -
V gene: TRBV19
CDR3 DNA: TGTGCCAGCTCAGGGGACGGGACTGAAGCTTTCTTT
CDR3 protein: CASSGDGTEAFF

CDR3 length: 16
J gene: TRBJ1-6
D gene: -
clone size: -
V gene: TRBV12-1
CDR3 DNA: TGTGCCAGCAGCTCTCGCCGACGGGAAGGAAAGTCACCCCTCCACTTT
CDR3 protein: CASSSRRREGKSPLHF

CDR3 length: 14
J gene: TRBJ1-1
D gene: TRBD1
clone size: once
V gene: TRBV29-1
CDR3 DNA: TGCAGCGACTTCGGGCAGGGGGCTTACACTGAAGCTTTCTTT
CDR3 protein: CSDFGQGAYTEAFF

CDR3 length: 15
J gene: TRBJ2-7
D gene: -
clone size: -
V gene: TRBV4-1
CDR3 DNA: TGCGCCAGCAGCCGGGGCAGTGTGAGCTCCTACGAGCAGTACTTC
CDR3 protein: CASSRGSVSSYEQYF

CDR3 length: 14
J gene: TRBJ1-4
D gene: -
clone size: -
V gene: TRBV19
CDR3 DNA: TGTGCCAGTAGCACCGGGACATTGGGTGAAAAACTGTTTTTT
CDR3 protein: CASSTGTLGEKLFF

CDR3 length: 14
J gene: TRBJ1-2
D gene: -
clone size: -
V gene: TRBV2
CDR3 DNA: TGTGCCAGCAAGGTTGGGGGGGCGCCCTACGGCTACACCTTC
CDR3 protein: CASKVGGAPYGYTF

CDR3 length: 11
J gene: TRBJ2-2
D gene: -
clone size: -
V gene: TRBV25-1
CDR3 DNA: TGTGCCAGCAGGGACAAAGGGGAGCTGTTTTTT
CDR3 protein: CASRDKGELFF

CDR3 length: 16
J gene: TRBJ2-1
D gene: TRBD2
clone size: -
V gene: TRBV19
CDR3 DNA: TGTGCCAGTAGTGCGGGACTAGCGGGGGGGTATAATGAGCAGTTCTTC
CDR3 protein: CASSAGLAGGYNEQFF

CDR3 length: 14
J gene: TRBJ1-2
D gene: -
clone size: once
V gene: TRBV6-1
CDR3 DNA: TGTGCCAGCAGGAAGCCGGCGGGGGACTATGGCTACACCTTC
CDR3 protein: CASRKPAGDYGYTF

CDR3 length: 14
J gene: TRBJ2-7
D gene: TRBD1
clone size: -
V gene: TRBV5-6
CDR3 DNA: TGTGCCAGCAGCTTGGGCAGGACAGGTTCCGAGCAGTACTTC
CDR3 protein: CASSLGRTGSEQYF

CDR3 length: 12
J gene: TRBJ2-3
D gene: TRBD1
clone size: once
V gene: TRBV30
CDR3 DNA: TGTGCCTGGGGACAGGGGAGAGATACGCAGTATTTT
CDR3 protein: CAWGQGRDTQYF

CDR3 length: 15
J gene: TRBJ2-3
D gene: TRBD1
clone size: -
V gene: TRBV18
CDR3 DNA: TGTGCCAGCTCACCGGACAGGGGGCTCACAGATACGCAGTATTTT
CDR3 protein: CASSPDRGLTDTQYF

CDR3 length: 15
J gene: TRBJ2-1
D gene: TRBD2
clone size: -
V gene: TRBV7-9
CDR3 DNA: TGTGCCAGCAGCTGGACTAGCGGGGGGCCAAATGAGCAGTTCTTC
CDR3 protein: CASSWTSGGPNEQFF

CDR3 length: 15
J gene: TRBJ1-2
D gene: TRBD1
clone size: -
V gene: TRBV6-6
CDR3 DNA: TGTGCCAGCAGACCGGACAGGGGGGAGGACTATGGCTACACCTTC
CDR3 protein: CASRPDRGEDYGYTF

CDR3 length: 13
J gene: TRBJ2-2
D gene: -
clone size: -
V gene: TRBV14
CDR3 DNA: TGTGCCAGCAGCCAAGAGGCCACCGGGGAGCTGTTTTTT
CDR3 protein: CASSQEATGELFF

CDR3 length: 15
J gene: TRBJ2-7
D gene: TRBD1
clone size: -
V gene: TRBV5-1
CDR3 DNA: TGCGCCAGCAGCTTCATTCCGGGACAGGGAAACGAGCAGTACTTC
CDR3 protein: CASSFIPGQGNEQYF

CDR3 length: 16
J gene: TRBJ1-3
D gene: -
clone size: once
V gene: TRBV12-2
CDR3 DNA: TGTGCAAGTCGCCGCCAACAGGGGAGCTCTGGAAACACCATATATTTT
CDR3 protein: CASRRQQGSSGNTIYF

CDR3 length: 12
J gene: TRBJ1-2
D gene: -
clone size: once
V gene: TRBV7-9
CDR3 DNA: TGTGCCAGCAGCTTCGACAGCTATGGCTACACCTTC
CDR3 protein: CASSFDSYGYTF

CDR3 length: 12
J gene: TRBJ2-1
D gene: TRBD1
clone size: -
V gene: TRBV2
CDR3 DNA: TGTGCCAGCAGCGCGGACAGGGTTGAGCAGTTCTTC
CDR3 protein: CASSADRVEQFF

CDR3 length: 14
J gene: TRBJ2-3
D gene: -
clone size: -
V gene: TRBV19
CDR3 DNA: TGTGCCAGTAGTATAGATCCCTGGCCAGATACGCAGTATTTT
CDR3 protein: CASSIDPWPDTQYF

CDR3 length: 14
J gene: TRBJ2-1
D gene: TRBD1
clone size: -
V gene: TRBV6-7
CDR3 DNA: TGTGCCAGCACCACCGACAGGGGGCGGAATGAGCAGTTCTTC
CDR3 protein: CASTTDRGRNEQFF

CDR3 length: 13
J gene: TRBJ1-5
D gene: -
clone size: -
V gene: TRBV6-5
CDR3 DNA: TGTGCCAGCAGCCGGGACACCGATCAGCCCCAGCATTTT
CDR3 protein: CASSRDTDQPQHF

CDR3 length: 15
J gene: TRBJ1-5
D gene: -
clone size: once
V gene: TRBV28
CDR3 DNA: TGTGCCAGCAGACTTCCTCAGGGGCGCAGTCAGCCCCAGCATTTT
CDR3 protein: CASRLPQGRSQPQHF

CDR3 length: 12
J gene: TRBJ2-2
D gene: TRBD1
clone size: few
V gene: TRBV2
CDR3 DNA: TGTGCCAGCGACAGGGGGGCCGGGGAGCTGTTTTTT
CDR3 protein: CASDRGAGELFF

CDR3 length: 14
J gene: TRBJ2-5
D gene: TRBD1
clone size: -
V gene: TRBV7-2
CDR3 DNA: TGTGCCACCGCCGGAGAACAGGGGAGAGAGACCCAGTACTTC
CDR3 protein: CATAGEQGRETQYF

CDR3 length: 10
J gene: TRBJ2-7
D gene: -
clone size: -
V gene: TRBV20-1
CDR3 DNA: TGCAGTGCGTCCCCTTACGAGCAGTACTTC
CDR3 protein: CSASPYEQYF

CDR3 length: 13
J gene: TRBJ2-7
D gene: -
clone size: -
V gene: TRBV10-1
CDR3 DNA: TGCGCCAGCAGAAGTGAGTCGTCCTACGAGCAGTACTTC
CDR3 protein: CASRSESSYEQYF

CDR3 length: 16
J gene: TRBJ1-2
D gene: -
clone size: -
V gene: TRBV10-3
CDR3 DNA: TGTGCCATCAGTGAGTCACAGGGAAGCTCTTGGTATGGCTACACCTTC
CDR3 protein: CAISESQGSSWYGYTF

CDR3 length: 15
J gene: TRBJ2-5
D gene: TRBD2
clone size: few
V gene: TRBV28
CDR3 DNA: TGTGCCAGCAGCGACCCGGGACTAGCCTATGAGACCCAGTACTTC
CDR3 protein: CASSDPGLAYETQYF

CDR3 length: 14
J gene: TRBJ2-7
D gene: TRBD1
clone size: once
V gene: TRBV9
CDR3 DNA: TGTGCCAGCAGCGTACAGGGGGCTAACGACGAGCAGTACTTC
CDR3 protein: CASSVQGANDEQYF

CDR3 length: 16
J gene: TRBJ2-7
D gene: TRBD2
clone size: -
V gene: TRBV2
CDR3 DNA: TGTGCCAGCAGCCAGACTGTTAGGCGGGGGTTTTGGGAGCAGTACTTC
CDR3 protein: CASSQTVRRGFWEQYF

CDR3 length: 14
J gene: TRBJ2-7
D gene: -
clone size: few
V gene: TRBV10-3
CDR3 DNA: TGTGCCATCAGTGAGTCGATTAGTTCGTCGGAGCAGTACTTC
CDR3 protein: CAISESISSSEQYF

CDR3 length: 13
J gene: TRBJ2-1
D gene: TRBD1
clone size: -
V gene: TRBV30
CDR3 DNA: TGTGCCATACAGGGGGACTCCTACAATGAGCAGTTCTTC
CDR3 protein: CAIQGDSYNEQFF

CDR3 length: 14
J gene: TRBJ1-4
D gene: -
clone size: -
V gene: TRBV10-3
CDR3 DNA: TGTGCCATCAGTGACGGGGGAGAAGTCGGAAAACTGTTTTTT
CDR3 protein: CAISDGGEVGKLFF

CDR3 length: 15
J gene: TRBJ2-7
D gene: TRBD2
clone size: -
V gene: TRBV6-1
CDR3 DNA: TGTGCCAGCAAAGGAGGGAGAGAGCGGGGGTTCGAGCAGTACTTC
CDR3 protein: CASKGGRERGFEQYF

CDR3 length: 14
J gene: TRBJ2-1
D gene: TRBD2
clone size: -
V gene: TRBV6-5
CDR3 DNA: TGTGCCAGCAGAGCGGGGGGACTTTACAATGAGCAGTTCTTC
CDR3 protein: CASRAGGLYNEQFF

CDR3 length: 13
J gene: TRBJ1-1
D gene: -
clone size: -
V gene: TRBV7-9
CDR3 DNA: TGTGCCAGCAGCTTAGGGCAGGGTACTGAAGCTTTCTTT
CDR3 protein: CASSLGQGTEAFF